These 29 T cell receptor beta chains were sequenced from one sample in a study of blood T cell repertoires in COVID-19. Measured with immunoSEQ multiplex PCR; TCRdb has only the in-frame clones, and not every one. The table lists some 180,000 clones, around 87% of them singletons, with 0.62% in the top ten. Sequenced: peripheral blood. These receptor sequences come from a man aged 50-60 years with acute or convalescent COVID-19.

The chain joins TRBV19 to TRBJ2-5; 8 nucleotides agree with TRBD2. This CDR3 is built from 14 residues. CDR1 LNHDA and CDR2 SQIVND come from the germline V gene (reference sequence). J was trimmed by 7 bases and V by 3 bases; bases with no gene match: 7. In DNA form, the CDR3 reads TGTGCCAGTAGTATTAAGGCGGGAGGTGGGACCCAGTACTTC. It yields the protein CASSIKAGGGTQYF.

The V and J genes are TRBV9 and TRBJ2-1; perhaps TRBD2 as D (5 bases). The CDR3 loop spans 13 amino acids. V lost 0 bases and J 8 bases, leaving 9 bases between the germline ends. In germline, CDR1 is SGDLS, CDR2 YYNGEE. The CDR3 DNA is TGTGCCAGCAGCGTAGGAGGGTATGATGAGCAGTTCTTC. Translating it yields CASSVGGYDEQFF.

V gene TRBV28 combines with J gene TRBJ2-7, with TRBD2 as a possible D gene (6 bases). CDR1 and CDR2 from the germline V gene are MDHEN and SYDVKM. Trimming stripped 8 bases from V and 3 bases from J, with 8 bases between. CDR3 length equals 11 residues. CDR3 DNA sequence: TGTGCCAGCTCCGGGGGCTACGAGCAGTACGTC. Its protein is CASSGGYEQYV.

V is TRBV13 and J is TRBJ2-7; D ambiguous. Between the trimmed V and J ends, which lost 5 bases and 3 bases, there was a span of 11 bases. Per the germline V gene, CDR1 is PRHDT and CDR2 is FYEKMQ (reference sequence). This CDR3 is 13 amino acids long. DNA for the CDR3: TGTGCCAGCAGCCCACGACTGAGCTACGAGCAGTACTTC. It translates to CASSPRLSYEQYF.

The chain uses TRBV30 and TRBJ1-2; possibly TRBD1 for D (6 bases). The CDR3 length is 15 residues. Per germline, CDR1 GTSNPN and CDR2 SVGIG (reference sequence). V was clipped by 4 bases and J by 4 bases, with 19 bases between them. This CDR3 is CAWTGGAALTYGYTF. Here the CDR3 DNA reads TGTGCCTGGACCGGGGGGGCAGCCCTTACCTATGGCTACACCTTC.

The CDR3 DNA reads as TGTGCCAGCAGCTTGGGAAGACAGGGGGCGTATGAGCAGTTCTTC. Translated, it gives CASSLGRQGAYEQFF. V is TRBV5-4 and J is TRBJ2-1; 10 nucleotides agree with TRBD1. The CDR3 has 15 residues. The V and J ends lost 0 bases and 8 bases, in that order; junction bases with no gene match: 5. The germline CDR1 and CDR2 sequences are SGHNT and YYREEE (reference sequence).

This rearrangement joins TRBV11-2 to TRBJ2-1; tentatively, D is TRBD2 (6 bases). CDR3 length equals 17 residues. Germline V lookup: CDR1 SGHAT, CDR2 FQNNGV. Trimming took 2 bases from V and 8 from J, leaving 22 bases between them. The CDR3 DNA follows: TGTGCCAGCAGCTTAAGGGGCATTTGGCCTAGCGTCTATGAGCAGTTCTTC. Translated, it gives CASSLRGIWPSVYEQFF. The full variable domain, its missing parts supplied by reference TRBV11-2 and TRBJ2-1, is EAGVAQSPRYKIIEKRQSVAFWCNPISGHATLYWYQQILGQGPKLLIQFQNNGVVDDSQLPKDRFSAERLKGVDSTLKIQPAKLEDSAVYLCASSLRGIWPSVYEQFFGPGTRLTVL.

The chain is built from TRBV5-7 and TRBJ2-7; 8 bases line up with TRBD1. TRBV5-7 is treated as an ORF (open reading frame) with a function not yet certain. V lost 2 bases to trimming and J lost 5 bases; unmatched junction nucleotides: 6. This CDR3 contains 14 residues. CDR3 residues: CASSFPDRGDEQYV. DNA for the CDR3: TGTGCCAGCAGCTTCCCTGACAGGGGCGACGAGCAGTACGTC.

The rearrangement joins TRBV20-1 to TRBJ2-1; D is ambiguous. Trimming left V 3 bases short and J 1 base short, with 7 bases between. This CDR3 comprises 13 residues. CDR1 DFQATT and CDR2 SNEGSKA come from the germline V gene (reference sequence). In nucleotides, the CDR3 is TGCAGTGCTAGTAGCTTTTCCTACAATGAGCAGTTCTTC. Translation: CSASSFSYNEQFF.

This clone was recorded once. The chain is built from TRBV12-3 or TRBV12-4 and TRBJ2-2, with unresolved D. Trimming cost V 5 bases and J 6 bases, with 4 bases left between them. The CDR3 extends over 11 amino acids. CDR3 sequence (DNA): TGTGCCAGCAGTCCTCCCGGGGAGCTGTTTTTT. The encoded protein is CASSPPGELFF.

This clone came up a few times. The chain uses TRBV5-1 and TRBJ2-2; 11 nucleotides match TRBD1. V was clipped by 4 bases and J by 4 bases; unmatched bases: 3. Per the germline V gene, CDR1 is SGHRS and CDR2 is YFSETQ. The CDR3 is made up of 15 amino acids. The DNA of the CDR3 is TGCGCCAGCAGCACCGGGACAGGGGGCACCGGGGAGCTGTTTTTT. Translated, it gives CASSTGTGGTGELFF.

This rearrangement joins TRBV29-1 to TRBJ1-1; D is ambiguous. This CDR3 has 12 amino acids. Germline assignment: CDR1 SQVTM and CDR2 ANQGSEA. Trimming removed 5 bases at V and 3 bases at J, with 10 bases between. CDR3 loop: CSVSRGDTEAFF. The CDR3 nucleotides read TGCAGCGTTTCCCGTGGAGACACTGAAGCTTTCTTT.

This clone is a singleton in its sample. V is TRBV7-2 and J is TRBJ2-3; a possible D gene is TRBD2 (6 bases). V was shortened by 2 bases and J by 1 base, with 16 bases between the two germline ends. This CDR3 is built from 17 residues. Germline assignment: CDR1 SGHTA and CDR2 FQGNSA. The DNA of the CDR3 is TGTGCCAGCAGCTTAAATACTGGGCGGGGTGGCACAGATACGCAGTATTTT. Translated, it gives CASSLNTGRGGTDTQYF.

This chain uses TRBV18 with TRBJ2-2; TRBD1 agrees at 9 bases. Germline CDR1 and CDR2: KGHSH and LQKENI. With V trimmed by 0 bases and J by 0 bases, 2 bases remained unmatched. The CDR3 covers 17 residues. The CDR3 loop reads CASSPPGQGPNTGELFF. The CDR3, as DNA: TGTGCCAGCTCACCACCGGGACAGGGACCGAACACCGGGGAGCTGTTTTTT.

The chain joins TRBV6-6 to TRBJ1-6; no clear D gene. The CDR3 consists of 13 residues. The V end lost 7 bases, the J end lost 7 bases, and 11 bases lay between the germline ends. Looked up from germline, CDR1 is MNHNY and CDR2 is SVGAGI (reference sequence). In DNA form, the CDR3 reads TGTGCCAGCATCTCAGGTCGGAATTCACCCCTCCACTTT. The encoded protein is CASISGRNSPLHF.

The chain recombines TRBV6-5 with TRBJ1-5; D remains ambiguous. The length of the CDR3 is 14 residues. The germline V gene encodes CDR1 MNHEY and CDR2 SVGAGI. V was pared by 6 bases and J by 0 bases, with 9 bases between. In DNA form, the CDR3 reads TGTGCCAGCAGCCGGGATTTTAGCAATCAGCCCCAGCATTTT. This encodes CASSRDFSNQPQHF.

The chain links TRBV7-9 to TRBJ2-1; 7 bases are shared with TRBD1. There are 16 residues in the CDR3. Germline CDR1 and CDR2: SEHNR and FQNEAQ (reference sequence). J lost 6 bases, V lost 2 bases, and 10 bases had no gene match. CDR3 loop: CASSLKTGTTINEQFF. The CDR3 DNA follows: TGTGCCAGCAGCTTAAAGACAGGGACCACTATCAATGAGCAGTTCTTC.

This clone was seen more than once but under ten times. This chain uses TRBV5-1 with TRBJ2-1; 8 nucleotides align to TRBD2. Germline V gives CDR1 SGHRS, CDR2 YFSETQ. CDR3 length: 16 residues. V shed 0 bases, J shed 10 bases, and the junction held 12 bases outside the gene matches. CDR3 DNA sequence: TGCGCCAGCAGCTTGGCCGGGACTAGTCTCTATGGGGAGCAGTTCTTC. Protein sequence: CASSLAGTSLYGEQFF.

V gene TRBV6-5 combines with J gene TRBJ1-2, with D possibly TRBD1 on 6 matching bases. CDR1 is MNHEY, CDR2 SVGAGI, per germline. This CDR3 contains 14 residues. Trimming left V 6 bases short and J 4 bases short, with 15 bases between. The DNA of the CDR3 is TGTGCCAGCAGGCCAACAGGGCAGGTCTATGGCTACACCTTC. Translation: CASRPTGQVYGYTF.

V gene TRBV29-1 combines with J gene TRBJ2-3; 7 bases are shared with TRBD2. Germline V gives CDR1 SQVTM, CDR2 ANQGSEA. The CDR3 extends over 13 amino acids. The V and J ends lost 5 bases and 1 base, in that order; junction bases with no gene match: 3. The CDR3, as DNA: TGCAGCGTTTTGGCGGGGGGCACAGATACGCAGTATTTT. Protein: CSVLAGGTDTQYF.

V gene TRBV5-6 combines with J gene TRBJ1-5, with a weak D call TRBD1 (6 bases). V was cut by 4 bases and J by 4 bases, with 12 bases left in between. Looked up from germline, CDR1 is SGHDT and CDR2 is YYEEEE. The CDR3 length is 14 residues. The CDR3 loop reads CASSPRGMNQPQHF. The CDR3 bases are TGTGCCAGCAGCCCCAGGGGAATGAATCAGCCCCAGCATTTT. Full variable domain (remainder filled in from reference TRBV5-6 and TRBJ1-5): DAGVTQSPTHLIKTRGQQVTLRCSPKSGHDTVSWYQQALGQGPQFIFQYYEEEERQRGNFPDRFSGHQFPNYSSELNVNALLLGDSALYLCASSPRGMNQPQHFGDGTRLSIL.

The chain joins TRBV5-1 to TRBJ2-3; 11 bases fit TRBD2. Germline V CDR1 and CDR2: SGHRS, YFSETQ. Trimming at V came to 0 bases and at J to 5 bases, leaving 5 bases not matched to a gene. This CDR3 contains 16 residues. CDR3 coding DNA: TGCGCCAGCAGCTTGGCCCTAGCGGGAGGAGTAGATACGCAGTATTTT. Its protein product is CASSLALAGGVDTQYF.

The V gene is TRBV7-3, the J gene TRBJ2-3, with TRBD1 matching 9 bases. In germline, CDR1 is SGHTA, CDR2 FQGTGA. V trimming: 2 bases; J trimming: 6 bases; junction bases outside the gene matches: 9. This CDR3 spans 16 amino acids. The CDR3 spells CASSLSGQGISDTQYF. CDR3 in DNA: TGTGCCAGCAGCTTATCCGGACAGGGGATATCGGATACGCAGTATTTT.

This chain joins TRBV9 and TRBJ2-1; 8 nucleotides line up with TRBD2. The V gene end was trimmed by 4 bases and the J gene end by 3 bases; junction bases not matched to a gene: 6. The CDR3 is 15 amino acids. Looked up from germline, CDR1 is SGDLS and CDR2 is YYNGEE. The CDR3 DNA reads TGTGCCAGCAGCCGAAATAGCGGGATCTACAATGAGCAGTTCTTC. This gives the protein CASSRNSGIYNEQFF.

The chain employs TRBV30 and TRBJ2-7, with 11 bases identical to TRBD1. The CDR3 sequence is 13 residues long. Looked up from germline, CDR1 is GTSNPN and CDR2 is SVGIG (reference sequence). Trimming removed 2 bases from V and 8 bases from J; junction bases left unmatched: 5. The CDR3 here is CAWSSLDRGQQYF. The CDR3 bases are TGTGCCTGGAGTTCCTTGGACAGGGGGCAGCAGTACTTC.

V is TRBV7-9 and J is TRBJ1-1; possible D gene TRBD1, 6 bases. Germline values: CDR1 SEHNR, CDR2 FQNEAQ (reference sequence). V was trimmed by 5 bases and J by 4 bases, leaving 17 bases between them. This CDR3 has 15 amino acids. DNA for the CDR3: TGTGCCAGCAGCGGCCATTCTACAGGGAGCACTGAAGCTTTCTTT. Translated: CASSGHSTGSTEAFF. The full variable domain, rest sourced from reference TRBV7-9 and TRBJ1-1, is DTGVSQNPRHKITKRGQNVTFRCDPISEHNRLYWYRQTLGQGPEFLTYFQNEAQLEKSRLLSDRFSAERPKGSFSTLEIQRTEQGDSAMYLCASSGHSTGSTEAFFGQGTRLTVV.

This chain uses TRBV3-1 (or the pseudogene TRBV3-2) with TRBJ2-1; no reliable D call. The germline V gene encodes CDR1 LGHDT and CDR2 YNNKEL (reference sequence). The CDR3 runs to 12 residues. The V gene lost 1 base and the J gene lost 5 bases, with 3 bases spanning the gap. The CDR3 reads CASSQADNEQFF. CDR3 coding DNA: TGTGCCAGCAGCCAAGCGGACAATGAGCAGTTCTTC.

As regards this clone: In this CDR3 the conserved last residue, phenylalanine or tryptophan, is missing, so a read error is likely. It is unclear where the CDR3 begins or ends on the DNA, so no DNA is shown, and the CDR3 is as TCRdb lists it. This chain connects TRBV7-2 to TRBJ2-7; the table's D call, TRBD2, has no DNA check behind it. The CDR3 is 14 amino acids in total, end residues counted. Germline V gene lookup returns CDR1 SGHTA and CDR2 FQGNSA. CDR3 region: CASSLAGTSGGANY.

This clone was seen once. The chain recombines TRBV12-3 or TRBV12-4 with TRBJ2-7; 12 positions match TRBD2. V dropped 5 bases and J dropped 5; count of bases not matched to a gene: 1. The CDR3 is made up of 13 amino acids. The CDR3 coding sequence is TGTGCCAGCAGTCCTAGCGGGGGGGACGAGCAGTACTTC. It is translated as CASSPSGGDEQYF.